Presented here are 22 T cell receptor beta chains from one specimen sequenced in a study of OX40 agonist ivuxolimab in advanced cancers. TCRdb's table, derived via immunoSEQ multiplex PCR, lists solely in-frame clones and lacks some. This repertoire shows around 43,000 clones, 89% found once; its top ten account for 16%. The source material was CD4+ or CD8+ T cells sorted from blood, sampled in a trial of the OX40 agonist ivuxolimab. These receptors came from an adult with an advanced solid tumor such as melanoma, head and neck, liver or kidney cancer.

V gene TRBV28 combines with J gene TRBJ1-2; tentative D call: TRBD1 (6 bases). V gave up 3 bases and J gave up 0 bases, with 14 bases separating them. In germline, CDR1 is MDHEN, CDR2 SYDVKM. The CDR3 runs to 16 residues. The CDR3 nucleotides read TGTGCCAGCAGTTTCCGAGGGGGAAGACCTAACTATGGCTACACCTTC. It encodes CASSFRGGRPNYGYTF.

The J gene is TRBJ2-2, the V gene TRBV4-1, with a weak D call TRBD1 (5 bases). The CDR3 is 15 residues long. Germline loops: CDR1 MGHRA, CDR2 YSYEKL. Trimming shortened V by 1 base and J by 6 bases, and 12 bases separated the two germline ends. The CDR3 loop reads CASSQVLQGSGELFF. The CDR3 DNA follows: TGCGCCAGCAGCCAAGTCCTGCAGGGATCCGGGGAGCTGTTTTTT.

The V gene is TRBV4-1, the J gene TRBJ1-1; maybe TRBD1 (5 bases). Germline CDR1 and CDR2: MGHRA and YSYEKL. This CDR3 spans 15 amino acids. The V end was cut by 1 base, the J end by 4 bases, with 13 bases between. The CDR3 protein is CASSQAGGGVTEAFF. CDR3 coding DNA: TGCGCCAGCAGCCAAGCTGGGGGAGGGGTCACTGAAGCTTTCTTT.

This chain links TRBV27 with TRBJ2-5; 8 bases are a match to TRBD1. Germline assignment: CDR1 MNHEY and CDR2 SMNVEV (reference sequence). After removal of 4 bases from V and 0 bases from J, the junction contained 7 bases not matched to a gene. The CDR3 spans 16 residues. The CDR3 sequence: CASSSTGVNHQETQYF. DNA for the CDR3: TGTGCCAGCAGTTCGACAGGGGTAAATCACCAAGAGACCCAGTACTTC.

The chain uses TRBV2 and TRBJ1-4; no clear D gene. The CDR3 contains 15 residues. Germline-derived CDR1 and CDR2 are SNHLY and FYNNEI. The V end was cut by 0 bases, the J end by 2 bases, with 7 bases between. The CDR3 DNA reads TGTGCCAGCAGTGAAGCGGTGAAGACTAATGAAAAACTGTTTTTT. Translation gives CASSEAVKTNEKLFF.

The chain carries TRBV6-5 and TRBJ2-7, with 9 bases aligning to TRBD2. This CDR3 has 14 residues. Germline V CDR1 and CDR2: MNHEY, SVGAGI. Trimming removed 5 bases from V and 5 bases from J; junction bases left unmatched: 7. CDR3 region: CASSGLAGSNEQYF. The CDR3 DNA reads as TGTGCCAGCAGTGGTCTAGCGGGGAGTAACGAGCAGTACTTC.

The V and J genes are TRBV7-9 and TRBJ1-5, with unresolved D. V gave up 6 bases and J gave up 3 bases, with 12 bases separating them. The CDR3 covers 14 residues. Germline CDR1 reads SEHNR; CDR2 reads FQNEAQ (reference sequence). The CDR3 DNA reads as TGTGCCAGCAGGTCGAGCGGCTCCAATCAGCCCCAGCATTTT. This gives the protein CASRSSGSNQPQHF.

The rearrangement uses TRBV27 and TRBJ1-1; D is unclear. Trimming took 3 bases from V and 1 from J, leaving 6 bases between them. Germline V lookup: CDR1 MNHEY, CDR2 SMNVEV (reference sequence). The CDR3 has 13 amino acids. This chain's CDR3 is CASSLVRNTEAFF. CDR3 sequence (DNA): TGTGCCAGCAGTTTGGTGAGGAACACTGAAGCTTTCTTT.

The genes are TRBV7-9 and TRBJ2-5, with D perhaps matching TRBD2 (6 bases). CDR1 and CDR2 (germline): SEHNR, FQNEAQ (reference sequence). Between the trimmed V and J ends, which lost 2 bases and 5 bases, there was a span of 9 bases. The CDR3 has 13 amino acids. CDR3 amino acids: CASSLTSSETQYF. DNA of the CDR3: TGTGCCAGCAGCTTAACTAGCAGCGAGACCCAGTACTTC. The variable domain in full, with the rest retrieved from reference TRBV7-9 and TRBJ2-5, is DTGVSQNPRHKITKRGQNVTFRCDPISEHNRLYWYRQTLGQGPEFLTYFQNEAQLEKSRLLSDRFSAERPKGSFSTLEIQRTEQGDSAMYLCASSLTSSETQYFGPGTRLLVL.

This rearrangement joins TRBV19 to TRBJ2-3; TRBD2 aligns across 16 bases. Germline assignment: CDR1 LNHDA and CDR2 SQIVND (reference sequence). V lost 3 bases and J lost 4; bases outside the gene matches: 1. The CDR3 consists of 16 residues. CDR3 region: CASSIGTSGGADTQYF. DNA for the CDR3: TGTGCCAGTAGTATCGGGACTAGCGGGGGGGCAGATACGCAGTATTTT.

The gene calls are TRBV30 and TRBJ1-2; 8 bases line up with TRBD1. This CDR3 region has 15 residues. V lost 2 bases, J lost 8 bases, and 13 bases stayed unmatched. Germline V lookup: CDR1 GTSNPN, CDR2 SVGIG (reference sequence). The CDR3 region has the DNA TGTGCCTGGAGTTTGACTTACAGGGGGAGGGCAGGCTACACCTTC. This gives the protein CAWSLTYRGRAGYTF.

CDR3 region: CASSGTSSDTQYF. CDR3 DNA: TGTGCCAGCAGTGGGACTAGTTCAGATACGCAGTATTTT. This chain connects TRBV6-4 to TRBJ2-3; 7 bases agree with TRBD2. The CDR3 is made up of 13 amino acids. J gave up 4 bases and V 4 bases, and 2 bases lay outside the gene matches. In germline, CDR1 is MRHNA, CDR2 SNTAGT.

The chain employs TRBV9 and TRBJ1-4; TRBD1 aligns across 9 bases. Germline V gives CDR1 SGDLS, CDR2 YYNGEE. The CDR3 loop spans 15 amino acids. Losses at the gene ends were 4 bases for V and 4 bases for J; bases not matched to a gene: 5. The CDR3 DNA follows: TGTGCCAGCAGCCCCGGGACAGGGCTTAATGAAAAACTGTTTTTT. Amino acids: CASSPGTGLNEKLFF.

This clone was found once. The chain's CDR3 is CASSDAGTSGNSTDTQYF. Written as DNA, the CDR3 is TGTGCCAGCAGTGACGCCGGGACTAGCGGGAACAGCACAGATACGCAGTATTTT. The chain recombines TRBV6-4 with TRBJ2-3; 13 bases match TRBD2. After removal of 2 bases from V and 0 bases from J, the junction contained 5 bases not matched to a gene. In germline, CDR1 is MRHNA, CDR2 SNTAGT. The CDR3 contains 18 residues.

The chain links TRBV5-1 to TRBJ1-2; 10 nucleotides line up with TRBD1. Germline V gene lookup returns CDR1 SGHRS and CDR2 YFSETQ. The CDR3 loop spans 16 amino acids. Germline trimming cut 3 bases from V and 4 bases from J; bases unmatched to any gene: 9. In nucleotides, the CDR3 is TGCGCCAGCAGCTCCCTCTTTGGGACAGGGGTCTATGGCTACACCTTC. It specifies CASSSLFGTGVYGYTF.

This sequence joins TRBV6-5 and TRBJ2-7, with D unclear. The CDR3 is 13 residues long. In germline, CDR1 is MNHEY, CDR2 SVGAGI. V was trimmed by 0 bases and J by 5 bases, leaving 8 bases between them. CDR3 loop: CASSYSAIHEQYF. The CDR3 region has the DNA TGTGCCAGCAGTTACTCCGCGATCCACGAGCAGTACTTC.

This clone was seen more than once but under ten times. The rearrangement links TRBV14 to TRBJ2-5, with D perhaps matching TRBD2 (6 bases). Deletions cut 1 base from V and 5 bases from J, with 11 bases between. Germline CDR1 reads SGHDN; CDR2 reads FVKESK. This CDR3 has 14 amino acids. In DNA, the CDR3 is TGTGCCAGCAGCCAAGGGCGGGGCGAGGAGACCCAGTACTTC. This encodes CASSQGRGEETQYF.

This chain connects TRBV27 to TRBJ2-7, with a possible D match to TRBD1 (6 bases). Germline V gene data show CDR1 as MNHEY and CDR2 as SMNVEV (reference sequence). V lost 5 bases, J lost 3 bases, and 14 bases lay in between. This CDR3 is 14 amino acids long. CDR3 sequence (DNA): TGTGCCAGCAGTCCCCGGACAGAGCACTACGAGCAGTACTTC. This encodes CASSPRTEHYEQYF.

The chain links TRBV27 to TRBJ1-4; a possible D gene is TRBD1 (5 bases). Germline CDR1 reads MNHEY; CDR2 reads SMNVEV (reference sequence). The CDR3 is 18 residues long. Trimming cost V 4 bases and J 7 bases, with 25 bases left between them. Here the CDR3 reads CASSSTSRGAGRFEKLFF. In DNA form, the CDR3 reads TGTGCCAGCAGTTCCACCTCCCGCGGGGCAGGGAGGTTTGAAAAACTGTTTTTT.

This chain joins TRBV27 and TRBJ1-2; 7 positions agree with TRBD1. From germline, CDR1 is MNHEY and CDR2 SMNVEV (reference sequence). The J segment lost 4 bases and the V segment lost 0 bases, leaving 8 bases of the junction unmatched. This CDR3 spans 16 amino acids. The CDR3 DNA follows: TGTGCCAGCAGTTTATCAGGGGGCGAATTTATCTATGGCTACACCTTC. Amino acid sequence: CASSLSGGEFIYGYTF.

The V and J genes are TRBV5-4 and TRBJ2-7; 7 nucleotides agree with TRBD2. Germline CDR1 SGHNT, CDR2 YYREEE (reference sequence). J was trimmed by 4 bases and V by 3 bases; bases with no gene match: 4. This CDR3 has 13 amino acids. The CDR3 region is CASSWGGLYEQYF. In nucleotides, the CDR3 is TGTGCCAGCAGCTGGGGGGGGTTATACGAGCAGTACTTC.

The chain employs TRBV6-6 and TRBJ2-7; D is possibly TRBD1 or TRBD2 (6 bases each). The CDR3 runs 16 residues. V was pared by 6 bases and J by 3 bases, with 21 bases between. Per the germline V gene, CDR1 is MNHNY and CDR2 is SVGAGI (reference sequence). The CDR3 is CASSDWGASIHYEQYF. CDR3 in DNA: TGTGCCAGCAGCGACTGGGGGGCCTCTATTCACTACGAGCAGTACTTC.